The T cell receptor (beta chain) described here comes from a study of blood T cells in healthy people across ages. The CDR3 spans 12 residues. Germline loops: CDR1 SQVTM, CDR2 ANQGSEA. Trimming cost V 4 bases and J 9 bases, with 13 bases left between them. Turning to this clonotype: The antigen is not known.

Points from the study as a whole: Estimates of total diversity, which came from one million sequenced T cells, were considered to be underestimates. Higher diversity and more naive CD4+ cells were features of long-lived donors, compared to aged donors.

A second PCR, run for about 7 to 11 cycles, used a sample-barcoded 5' primer plus a J-beta primer mix. A single record per CDR3 protein comes from TCRdb applying MiXCR to the 5' RACE reads. The table has more than 1,400,000 distinct CDR3 sequences, approximately 42% seen once. This sequence originates from a woman between 18 and 29 years old in good health. V usage is TRBV29-1 and J usage is TRBJ2-1, with D possibly TRBD2 on 5 matching bases. Sequenced material: blood. The CDR3 reads CSVGASNSEQFF. The CDR3 bases are TGCAGCGTTGGGGCTAGCAATAGTGAGCAGTTCTTC.